This TCR beta chain stems from a study of T cells after yellow fever vaccination. Study observations and caveats: Only a small proportion of the clonotypes turned up in both the CD4 and the CD8 compartments, likely arising from convergent recombination. Detected again after the booster were most primary-vaccination clones, at about 96% CD4 and roughly 88% CD8. The secondary T-cell response peaked on day 5, not day 15, but was weaker.

TCR cDNA was made by 5'RACE template switching, adding a universal primer site and UMIs. In TCRdb, the 5' RACE reads were re-called with MiXCR into one record per CDR3 protein. The table lists about 340,000 distinct CDR3 sequences, almost 4% of them singletons. Germline CDR1 MGHRA, CDR2 YSYEKL. This CDR3 is 14 amino acids long. V was trimmed by 4 bases and J by 8 bases, leaving 17 bases between them. This clonotype turned up a few times. Its specificity is unknown. The starting material was PBMCs, obtained 5 days after the yellow fever booster vaccination. The V call is TRBV4-1, the J call TRBJ1-2; D unclear. This clonotype originated in a man aged 18 to 30 who received the YFV17D yellow fever vaccine. The CDR3 DNA reads as TGCGCCAGCAGCCCCCGGGCCGGGGAGGGAGGCTACACCTTC. The encoded protein is CASSPRAGEGGYTF.